Listed below are T cell receptor beta chains from one sample, sequenced in a study of T-cell reconstitution after alpha-beta-depleted transplantation in children. A single record per CDR3 protein comes from TCRdb applying MiXCR to the PCR reads. The sample has around 250,000 distinct CDR3 sequences; 8.2% are singletons. Specimen: PBMCs, mostly from graft donor cells, collected 180 days after TCRalphabeta/CD19-depleted stem cell transplant. Receptors were obtained from a male patient under 18 who had a stem cell transplant for acute lymphoblastic leukemia, so the T cells may come from the graft donor. Each CDR3 is given with its conserved first and last residue. D genes are given only for firm matches. Only some rows state a clone size, as once, few, many or a class for expanded clones.

size: many; V: TRBV24-1; J: TRBJ1-5; D: -; CDR3: CATSDRGEPQHF; DNA: TGTGCCACCAGTGACCGGGGGGAGCCCCAGCATTTT
size: many; V: TRBV6-2/TRBV6-3; J: TRBJ2-2; D: -; CDR3: CASSYSQGGELFF; DNA: TGTGCCAGCAGTTACTCCCAGGGAGGGGAGCTGTTTTTT
size: many; V: TRBV10-3; J: TRBJ2-3; D: -; CDR3: CAISEGSGSTDTQYF; DNA: TGTGCCATCAGTGAAGGGAGCGGGAGCACAGATACGCAGTATTTT
size: many; V: TRBV15; J: TRBJ1-2; D: -; CDR3: CATSSYYGYTF; DNA: TGTGCCACCAGCTCTTACTATGGCTACACCTTC
size: many; V: TRBV20-1; J: TRBJ2-1; D: -; CDR3: CSARDRDAGPYNEQFF; DNA: TGCAGTGCTAGAGACCGAGACGCTGGCCCCTACAATGAGCAGTTCTTC
size: many; V: TRBV10-3; J: TRBJ1-2; D: -; CDR3: CAISESGFGYGYTF; DNA: TGTGCCATCAGTGAGTCAGGGTTCGGCTATGGCTACACCTTC
size: -; V: TRBV6-5; J: TRBJ1-2; D: -; CDR3: CASSYSKGVNYGYTF; DNA: TGTGCCAGCAGTTACTCGAAAGGAGTTAACTATGGCTACACCTTC
size: many; V: TRBV9; J: TRBJ2-4; D: -; CDR3: CASSTDGEGDKNIQYF; DNA: TGTGCCAGCAGCACCGACGGGGAAGGGGACAAAAACATTCAGTACTTC
size: -; V: TRBV5-1; J: TRBJ2-2; D: TRBD1; CDR3: CASSFRDRVNTGELFF; DNA: TGCGCCAGCAGCTTCCGGGACAGGGTAAACACCGGGGAGCTGTTTTTT
size: many; V: TRBV12-3/TRBV12-4; J: TRBJ1-2; D: -; CDR3: CASIGWREGYTF; DNA: TGTGCCAGCATAGGATGGAGGGAGGGCTACACCTTC
size: many; V: TRBV10-3; J: TRBJ2-2; D: TRBD1; CDR3: CAISGQGVYGELFF; DNA: TGTGCCATCAGTGGACAGGGCGTATACGGGGAGCTGTTTTTT
size: many; V: TRBV18; J: TRBJ2-1; D: -; CDR3: CASSPDTGRPYNEQFF; DNA: TGTGCCAGCTCACCAGACACGGGACGGCCCTACAATGAGCAGTTCTTC
size: many; V: TRBV6-5; J: TRBJ2-7; D: TRBD1; CDR3: CASSYGTGGPYEQYF; DNA: TGTGCCAGCAGTTACGGGACAGGGGGCCCCTACGAGCAGTACTTC
size: -; V: TRBV19; J: TRBJ2-3; D: -; CDR3: CVSGGRHTNTDTQYF; DNA: TGTGTCAGTGGAGGGCGTCATACGAACACAGATACGCAGTATTTT
size: many; V: TRBV5-8; J: TRBJ2-7; D: TRBD1; CDR3: CASSASGTGAEEQYF; DNA: TGTGCCAGCAGCGCATCCGGGACAGGGGCTGAGGAGCAGTACTTC
size: -; V: TRBV27; J: TRBJ2-1; D: TRBD1; CDR3: CASSPRDRGNYYNEQFF; DNA: TGTGCCAGCAGTCCCCGAGACAGGGGAAACTACTACAATGAGCAGTTCTTC
size: many; V: TRBV25-1; J: TRBJ2-4; D: -; CDR3: CASSELTVGAKNIQYF; DNA: TGTGCCAGCAGTGAGTTGACAGTCGGTGCCAAAAACATTCAGTACTTC
size: many; V: TRBV10-3; J: TRBJ1-2; D: -; CDR3: CAINDGGPSYGYTF; DNA: TGTGCCATCAACGACGGGGGGCCCAGCTATGGCTACACCTTC
size: few; V: TRBV25-1; J: TRBJ1-2; D: -; CDR3: CASREPTGPF; DNA: TGTGCCAGCAGGGAACCTACCGGTCCCTTC
size: many; V: TRBV15; J: TRBJ2-3; D: -; CDR3: CATSREGASAFTDTQYF; DNA: TGTGCCACCAGCAGGGAGGGCGCGTCCGCCTTCACAGATACGCAGTATTTT
size: many; V: TRBV9; J: TRBJ2-1; D: TRBD2; CDR3: CASSVADSGAPHEQFF; DNA: TGTGCCAGCAGCGTAGCTGATAGCGGGGCGCCCCATGAGCAGTTCTTC
size: many; V: TRBV28; J: TRBJ2-2; D: TRBD2; CDR3: CASSPLAGDTGELFF; DNA: TGTGCCAGCAGTCCACTAGCGGGAGACACCGGGGAGCTGTTTTTT
size: many; V: TRBV11-2; J: TRBJ2-1; D: TRBD2; CDR3: CASNYTSGRWGYNEQFF; DNA: TGTGCCAGCAACTACACTAGCGGGAGATGGGGCTACAATGAGCAGTTCTTC
size: many; V: TRBV11-1; J: TRBJ1-5; D: TRBD1; CDR3: CASSLGTDTRTGNQPQHF; DNA: TGTGCCAGCAGCTTAGGGACCGATACAAGGACAGGTAATCAGCCCCAGCATTTT
size: many; V: TRBV25-1; J: TRBJ2-7; D: TRBD1; CDR3: CATTGDSSYEQYF; DNA: TGTGCCACCACAGGGGATAGCTCCTACGAGCAGTACTTC
size: many; V: TRBV7-9; J: TRBJ1-2; D: -; CDR3: CASSLPTEPFYGYTF; DNA: TGTGCCAGCAGCCTCCCGACAGAACCCTTCTATGGCTACACCTTC
size: -; V: TRBV6-1; J: TRBJ2-1; D: TRBD2; CDR3: CASSEIALGLAGGPDNEQFF; DNA: TGTGCCAGCAGTGAAATCGCCTTGGGACTAGCGGGAGGGCCGGACAATGAGCAGTTCTTC
size: many; V: TRBV5-1; J: TRBJ2-3; D: -; CDR3: CASNIGGIDTQYF; DNA: TGCGCCAGCAACATCGGCGGGATAGATACGCAGTATTTT
size: many; V: TRBV19; J: TRBJ1-6; D: TRBD1; CDR3: CASTLQGLNSPLHF; DNA: TGTGCCAGTACCCTACAGGGGTTAAATTCACCCCTCCACTTT
size: many; V: TRBV12-3/TRBV12-4; J: TRBJ1-2; D: -; CDR3: CASSYGVAGYTF; DNA: TGTGCCAGCAGTTATGGGGTAGCGGGCTACACCTTC
size: many; V: TRBV7-2; J: TRBJ1-1; D: -; CDR3: CASSTRRDTEAFF; DNA: TGTGCCAGCAGCACCCGTAGGGACACTGAAGCTTTCTTT
size: many; V: TRBV7-8; J: TRBJ2-5; D: TRBD2; CDR3: CASSWGWGGQETQYF; DNA: TGTGCCAGCAGCTGGGGCTGGGGGGGGCAAGAGACCCAGTACTTC
size: few; V: TRBV6-2/TRBV6-3; J: TRBJ2-7; D: -; CDR3: CASSYSTGSAYEQYF; DNA: TGTGCCAGCAGTTACTCAACGGGATCCGCCTACGAGCAGTACTTC
size: many; V: TRBV14; J: TRBJ1-4; D: -; CDR3: CASSQRTFATNEKLFF; DNA: TGTGCCAGCAGCCAACGGACCTTTGCAACTAATGAAAAACTGTTTTTT
size: many; V: TRBV24-1; J: TRBJ2-1; D: -; CDR3: CATSASHYNEQFF; DNA: TGTGCCACCAGTGCATCCCACTACAATGAGCAGTTCTTC
size: many; V: TRBV6-1; J: TRBJ2-5; D: TRBD1; CDR3: CASRLLTGGQETQYF; DNA: TGTGCCAGCAGATTGTTGACAGGGGGTCAAGAGACCCAGTACTTC
size: many; V: TRBV28; J: TRBJ2-7; D: -; CDR3: CASSQDGGYEQYF; DNA: TGTGCCAGCAGTCAAGACGGCGGTTACGAGCAGTACTTC
size: many; V: TRBV4-3; J: TRBJ1-4; D: TRBD1; CDR3: CASSQVTGGYEKLFF; DNA: TGCGCCAGCAGCCAAGTCACAGGGGGCTACGAAAAACTGTTTTTT
size: few; V: TRBV5-1; J: TRBJ2-3; D: TRBD2; CDR3: CASSWTSGGTDTQYF; DNA: TGCGCCAGCAGCTGGACTAGCGGGGGTACAGATACGCAGTATTTT
size: many; V: TRBV7-2; J: TRBJ2-1; D: -; CDR3: CASSYGSNSYNEQFF; DNA: TGTGCCAGCAGCTACGGGTCCAACTCCTACAATGAGCAGTTCTTC
size: many; V: TRBV29-1; J: TRBJ1-5; D: TRBD1; CDR3: CSVRTGLMGQPQHF; DNA: TGCAGCGTACGGACAGGCCTAATGGGGCAGCCCCAGCATTTT
size: few; V: TRBV18; J: TRBJ2-1; D: TRBD2; CDR3: CASTQTSGSGNEQFF; DNA: TGTGCCAGCACCCAGACTAGCGGGAGTGGGAATGAGCAGTTCTTC